This TCR beta chain is drawn from a study of shared clonotypes between healthy human individuals. The repertoire was sequenced with immunoSEQ multiplex PCR; TCRdb's copy has only in-frame clones and lacks some. The sample lists about 680,000 clones; 92% were seen once. Naive CD8 cells lacked CD45RO and underwent positive selection for CCR7, leaving out terminally differentiated effector memory CD45RA+ cells. The source of this sequence is a man aged 30 to 45 in good health. Input material: naive CD8+ T cells sorted from blood.

CDR3: CASSLVGGTSTDTQYF. CDR3 DNA sequence: TGTGCCAGCAGCTTGGTGGGCGGGACTAGCACAGATACGCAGTATTTT. V and J are TRBV5-4 and TRBJ2-3; TRBD2 is a possible D gene (6 bases). V was cut by 0 bases and J by 0 bases, with 11 bases left in between. This CDR3 contains 16 residues. Germline V gives CDR1 SGHNT, CDR2 YYREEE (reference sequence).